One and the same sample provided the 17 T cell receptor beta chains below, sequenced in a study of T-cell memory formation after mild COVID-19. TCRdb re-derived calls from the 5' RACE reads in MiXCR, one entry per CDR3 protein. The sample has approximately 300,000 distinct CDR3 sequences, 8% to 9% seen once. The source material was PBMCs or a T cell subset sorted from them (not recorded which). Receptors were obtained from a man aged 18 to 29 who had mild COVID-19 (a few samples of this study predate the infection). Cell type and time point are not known.

This clonotype has a handful of counts. The rearrangement links TRBV24-1 to TRBJ2-5; D is possibly TRBD2 (6 bases). The V and J ends lost 5 bases and 5 bases respectively, with 14 bases between them. CDR3 length: 14 residues. The germline V gene has CDR1 KGHDR and CDR2 SFDVKD. In DNA form, the CDR3 reads TGTGCCACCAGTGTCTCGGGGGTTTCTGAGACCCAGTACTTC. Amino acid sequence: CATSVSGVSETQYF.

This clonotype was found a few times. The rearrangement joins TRBV29-1 to TRBJ1-2; unclear D gene. The V gene's germline CDR1 is SQVTM and CDR2 ANQGSEA. This CDR3 comprises 9 residues. V lost 3 bases and J lost 7, with 3 bases in between. CDR3 sequence: CSVELGYTF. As DNA, the CDR3 is TGCAGCGTTGAGCTTGGCTACACCTTC.

This clonotype was detected only a few times. The DNA of the CDR3 is TGTGCCAGCAGGGGACTAGCGGGTCCCCAAGAGACCCAGTACTTC. Translating gives CASRGLAGPQETQYF. This chain connects TRBV27 to TRBJ2-5; TRBD2 matches 12 bases. J gave up 1 base and V 6 bases, and 3 bases lay outside the gene matches. This CDR3 is 15 amino acids long. CDR1 and CDR2 from the germline V gene are MNHEY and SMNVEV (reference sequence).

The rearrangement links TRBV7-2 to TRBJ2-6, with unresolved D. The length of the CDR3 is 16 residues. Trimming removed 7 bases at V and 0 bases at J, with 13 bases between. Germline-derived CDR1 and CDR2 are SGHTA and FQGNSA. The CDR3 DNA follows: TGTGCCAGCAACCCCCCATCCTACTCTGGGGCCAACGTCCTGACTTTC. Translating it yields CASNPPSYSGANVLTF.

This clonotype came up a few times. The chain combines TRBV3-1 with TRBJ1-5; 7 bases agree with TRBD1. The CDR3 sequence is 15 residues long. After removal of 5 bases from V and 0 bases from J, the junction contained 4 bases not matched to a gene. Germline values: CDR1 LGHDT, CDR2 YNNKEL (reference sequence). Written as DNA, the CDR3 is TGTGCCAGCAGCGATGGACAGGTTAGCAATCAGCCCCAGCATTTT. This codes for CASSDGQVSNQPQHF. The full variable domain, its missing parts supplied by reference TRBV3-1 and TRBJ1-5, is DTAVSQTPKYLVTQMGNDKSIKCEQNLGHDTMYWYKQDSKKFLKIMFSYNNKELIINETVPNRFSPKSPDKAHLNLHINSLELGDSAVYFCASSDGQVSNQPQHFGDGTRLSIL.

This clonotype was found a few times. In DNA form, the CDR3 reads TGTGCCACCACTGACGTACAGGGCCCTGAAGCTTTCTTT. Amino acid sequence: CATTDVQGPEAFF. The chain combines TRBV6-2 or TRBV6-3 with TRBJ1-1; TRBD1 is a possible D gene (6 bases). Germline values: CDR1 MNHEY, CDR2 SVGEGT. V was shortened by 10 bases and J by 6 bases, with 18 bases between the two germline ends. The CDR3 contains 13 residues.

This clonotype was recorded at least ten times. This rearrangement joins TRBV27 to TRBJ1-1; D not resolved. CDR1 and CDR2 (germline): MNHEY, SMNVEV (reference sequence). V was cut by 2 bases and J by 1 base, with 5 bases left in between. The CDR3 runs to 13 residues. DNA of the CDR3: TGTGCCAGCAGTTTACGTGAGAACACTGAAGCTTTCTTT. It codes for CASSLRENTEAFF.

The chain is built from TRBV5-1 and TRBJ2-3; D is possibly TRBD2 (5 bases). The CDR3 loop spans 13 amino acids. The ends were cut back, 5 bases at V and 6 bases at J, with 13 bases in the middle. Germline CDR1 SGHRS, CDR2 YFSETQ. The CDR3 bases are TGCGCCAGCAGAACCGAGGGTCTGGATACGCAGTATTTT. Translating gives CASRTEGLDTQYF.

A few counts support this clonotype. J is TRBJ2-2 and V is TRBV6-5; D not certain. The CDR3 extends over 12 amino acids. V gave up 1 base and J gave up 5 bases, with 2 bases separating them. The germline V gene encodes CDR1 MNHEY and CDR2 SVGAGI. The CDR3 spells CASSYLTGELFF. CDR3 DNA: TGTGCCAGCAGTTACTTGACCGGGGAGCTGTTTTTT.

This clonotype showed up just a few times. The chain combines TRBV20-1 with TRBJ2-5; the D gene is possibly TRBD1 (6 bases). Germline V gene sequence: CDR1 DFQATT, CDR2 SNEGSKA (reference sequence). V gave up 5 bases and J gave up 2 bases, with 9 bases separating them. This CDR3 spans 12 amino acids. Here the CDR3 reads CSASDRQETQYF. CDR3 nucleotides: TGCAGTGCTTCCGACAGGCAAGAGACCCAGTACTTC.

The chain recombines TRBV7-2 with TRBJ2-2; 9 bases align to TRBD1. The V gene's germline CDR1 is SGHTA and CDR2 FQGNSA. The CDR3 has 15 residues. Unmatched junction bases numbered 5, after V lost 5 bases and J lost 4 bases. The CDR3 DNA is TGTGCCAGCAGCCCGACAGGGGGTTCCACCGGGGAGCTGTTTTTT. Translated, it gives CASSPTGGSTGELFF.

The V gene is TRBV6-5, the J gene TRBJ1-3; 7 bases agree with TRBD1. The CDR3 runs 13 residues. Germline lookup yields CDR1 MNHEY and CDR2 SVGAGI. V gave up 4 bases and J gave up 5 bases; unmatched junction bases: 2. The CDR3 coding sequence is TGTGCCAGCAGTTCAGGGGGGCGAAACACCATATATTTT. Encoded protein: CASSSGGRNTIYF.

This sequence joins TRBV7-9 and TRBJ1-1; 8 bases align to TRBD1. This CDR3 contains 14 residues. With V trimmed by 8 bases and J by 4 bases, 9 bases remained unmatched. Germline values: CDR1 SEHNR, CDR2 FQNEAQ (reference sequence). Here the CDR3 DNA reads TGTGCCAGCGGATCCTTTACAGGGGGCACTGAAGCTTTCTTT. This sequence encodes CASGSFTGGTEAFF. Filled out from reference TRBV7-9 and TRBJ1-1, the complete variable domain reads DTGVSQNPRHKITKRGQNVTFRCDPISEHNRLYWYRQTLGQGPEFLTYFQNEAQLEKSRLLSDRFSAERPKGSFSTLEIQRTEQGDSAMYLCASGSFTGGTEAFFGQGTRLTVV.

This clonotype was detected ten times or more. V and J are TRBV15 and TRBJ2-7, with D tentatively TRBD2 (6 bases). CDR3 size: 14 residues. Germline lookup yields CDR1 LNHNV and CDR2 YYDKDF (reference sequence). V was trimmed by 0 bases and J by 5 bases, leaving 11 bases between them. Written as DNA, the CDR3 is TGTGCCACCAGCAGAGATCGGCGGGGACACGAGCAGTACTTC. Translated, it gives CATSRDRRGHEQYF. The full variable domain, with the rest looked up from reference TRBV15 and TRBJ2-7, is DAMVIQNPRYQVTQFGKPVTLSCSQTLNHNVMYWYQQKSSQAPKLLFHYYDKDFNNEADTPDNFQSRRPNTSFCFLDIRSPGLGDTAMYLCATSRDRRGHEQYFGPGTRLTVT.

There are a few counts of this clonotype. This chain links TRBV4-3 with TRBJ1-1; TRBD1 might be the D (5 bases). This CDR3 comprises 16 residues. V lost 1 base to trimming and J lost 2 bases, with 14 bases between them. Per germline, CDR1 LGHNA and CDR2 YSLEER. The CDR3 sequence is CASSQGLTTVNTEAFF. CDR3 coding DNA: TGCGCCAGCAGCCAAGGTCTTACGACAGTCAACACTGAAGCTTTCTTT.

The J gene is TRBJ2-1, the V gene TRBV4-1; either TRBD1 or TRBD2 may fit D (5 bases each). This CDR3 region has 14 residues. Germline CDR1 is MGHRA and CDR2 is YSYEKL. The germline V and J ends were trimmed by 1 base and 8 bases, with 12 bases remaining between them. The CDR3 spells CASSQGPGTDEQFF. As DNA, the CDR3 is TGCGCCAGCAGCCAAGGGCCAGGGACGGATGAGCAGTTCTTC.

This clonotype was observed a few times. This chain uses TRBV21-1 with TRBJ2-1; the table's D call, TRBD1, was not checked against the DNA. TRBV21-1 is a recognized pseudogene. This CDR3 region has 18 residues. The CDR3 here is CASSNFGAETGKYNEQFF. The CDR3, as DNA: TGTGCCAGCAGCAATTTCGGGGCGGAGACAGGGAAGTACAATGAGCAGTTCTTC.